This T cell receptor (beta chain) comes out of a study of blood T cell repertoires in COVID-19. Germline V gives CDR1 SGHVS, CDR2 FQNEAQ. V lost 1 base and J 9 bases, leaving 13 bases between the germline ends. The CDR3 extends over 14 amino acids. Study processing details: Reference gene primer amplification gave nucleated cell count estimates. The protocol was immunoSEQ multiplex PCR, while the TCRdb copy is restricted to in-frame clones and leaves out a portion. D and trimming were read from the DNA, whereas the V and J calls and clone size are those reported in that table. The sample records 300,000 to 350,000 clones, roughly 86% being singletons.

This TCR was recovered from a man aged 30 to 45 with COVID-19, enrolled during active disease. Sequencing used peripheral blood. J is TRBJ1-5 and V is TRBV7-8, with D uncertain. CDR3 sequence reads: CASSLGSPPGPQHF. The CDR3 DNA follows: TGTGCCAGCAGCTTAGGGAGTCCTCCCGGGCCCCAGCATTTT.